The 20 T cell receptor beta chains below were found in one sample sequenced in a study of regulatory T cells in long-lasting Graves disease. Building the TCR beta libraries relied on iRepertoire HTBI primers, and CDR3 regions underwent Arm-PCR. A single record per CDR3 protein comes from TCRdb applying MiXCR to the multiplex PCR reads. The sample lists approximately 390,000 distinct CDR3 sequences, around 16% occurring once. The time point here: newly diagnosed GD, antithyroid drugs for less than 3 months. PBMC-extracted RNA yielded the TCR library. The same sample was also used in a study of T cells in Graves' hyperthyroidism and ophthalmopathy.

The sequenced sample was peripheral blood mononuclear cells (PBMCs), obtained at new diagnosis, from a patient treated with antithyroid drugs. These receptors originate from a woman between 18 and 29 years old with Graves disease.

This clonotype was seen ten or more times. V and J are TRBV6-1 and TRBJ2-7; D is undetermined. This CDR3 has 12 residues. Germline loops: CDR1 MNHNS, CDR2 SASEGT. Between the trimmed V and J ends, which lost 1 base and 6 bases, there was a span of 7 bases. In DNA form, the CDR3 reads TGTGCCAGCAGTGAAGTGGTACCCGAGCAGTACTTC. It translates to CASSEVVPEQYF.

This clonotype appeared once. The rearrangement uses TRBV6-4 and TRBJ2-1; tentatively, D is TRBD2 (6 bases). The V and J ends lost 0 bases and 9 bases respectively, with 12 bases between them. The germline V gene encodes CDR1 MRHNA and CDR2 SNTAGT. CDR3 length: 14 amino acids. The CDR3 is CASSDSVGSSEQFF. In DNA, the CDR3 is TGTGCCAGCAGTGACTCGGTCGGGAGTAGTGAGCAGTTCTTC.

This clonotype was observed at least ten times. The gene calls are TRBV7-9 and TRBJ2-3; 10 bases are a match to TRBD1. Germline CDR1 and CDR2: SEHNR and FQNEAQ (reference sequence). V trimming: 3 bases; J trimming: 4 bases; junction bases outside the gene matches: 4. The CDR3 covers 15 residues. CDR3 sequence: CASSLGQGNSDTQYF. The CDR3 DNA is TGTGCCAGCAGCTTGGGACAGGGGAACTCAGATACGCAGTATTTT.

The chain is built from TRBV10-3 and TRBJ1-2; possibly TRBD1 for D (6 bases). Germline V gene sequence: CDR1 ENHRY, CDR2 SYGVKD. The CDR3 loop spans 14 amino acids. Trimming shortened V by 7 bases and J by 0 bases, and 12 bases separated the two germline ends. The CDR3 region is CAIIGGRPNYGYTF. Written as DNA, the CDR3 is TGTGCCATCATCGGGGGGCGACCTAACTATGGCTACACCTTC.

The V call is TRBV24-1, the J call TRBJ2-1; D uncertain. The CDR3 loop spans 14 amino acids. V lost 3 bases to trimming and J lost 3 bases, with 8 bases between them. Germline V lookup: CDR1 KGHDR, CDR2 SFDVKD. The CDR3 coding sequence is TGTGCCACCAGTGATACTGGTGTCTACAATGAGCAGTTCTTC. This codes for CATSDTGVYNEQFF.

This clonotype was observed a handful of times. This rearrangement joins TRBV20-1 to TRBJ2-2; 9 bases match TRBD1. V shed 0 bases and J 4 bases; nucleotides not matched to a gene: 9. The CDR3 spans 17 residues. CDR1 is DFQATT, CDR2 SNEGSKA, per germline (reference sequence). CDR3 DNA sequence: TGCAGTGCTAGAGACGACGGCCGGGACAGGGTCACCGGGGAGCTGTTTTTT. Protein: CSARDDGRDRVTGELFF.

The chain is built from TRBV2 and TRBJ2-1; D is unresolved. The CDR3 runs 14 residues. Germline values: CDR1 SNHLY, CDR2 FYNNEI. The ends were cut back, 5 bases at V and 6 bases at J, with 14 bases in the middle. CDR3 nucleotides: TGTGCCAGCAGTTTGACTTCCTTCGGCAATGAGCAGTTCTTC. It translates to CASSLTSFGNEQFF.

The table lists this clonotype with a few counts. V usage is TRBV20-1 and J usage is TRBJ2-7; 9 bases are a match to TRBD1. CDR1 and CDR2 from the germline V gene are DFQATT and SNEGSKA (reference sequence). The CDR3 sequence is 15 residues long. Germline trimming cut 0 bases from V and 0 bases from J; bases unmatched to any gene: 3. The CDR3 DNA sequence: TGCAGTGCTAGAGATCGGGACAGGGACTCCTACGAGCAGTACTTC. Translated, it gives CSARDRDRDSYEQYF.

This clonotype was counted many times. J is TRBJ1-2 and V is TRBV12-3 or TRBV12-4; 9 positions match TRBD1. Trimming cost V 6 bases and J 7 bases; bases outside gene matches: 12. The CDR3 is made up of 15 amino acids. CDR3 DNA sequence: TGTGCCAGCAGATACAGCCGGGACAGGGAGGTTGGCTACACCTTC. This translates into CASRYSRDREVGYTF.

This clonotype has a count of ten or more. The chain combines TRBV20-1 with TRBJ2-7; D possibly corresponds to TRBD1 (6 bases). The CDR3 extends over 16 amino acids. V was clipped by 1 base and J by 2 bases, with 18 bases between them. CDR1 is DFQATT, CDR2 SNEGSKA, per germline (reference sequence). The CDR3 DNA sequence: TGCAGTGCTAGAGGAGATATGAAGGGGGAGACCTACGAGCAGTACTTC. Translated, it gives CSARGDMKGETYEQYF.

The V gene is TRBV13, the J gene TRBJ2-5, with D hard to call. V dropped 5 bases and J dropped 5 bases, with 18 bases sitting between them. Germline loops: CDR1 PRHDT, CDR2 FYEKMQ (reference sequence). CDR3 length: 15 residues. CDR3 DNA: TGTGCCAGCAGCCCCTCTCTAGGTCTCGAGGAGACCCAGTACTTC. It is translated as CASSPSLGLEETQYF.

Many counts were recorded for this clonotype. V gene TRBV20-1 combines with J gene TRBJ1-2; no reliable D call. Deletions cut 1 base from V and 4 bases from J, with 10 bases between. Germline-derived CDR1 and CDR2 are DFQATT and SNEGSKA (reference sequence). The CDR3 length is 13 residues. The CDR3 loop reads CSARGTTLYGYTF. As DNA, the CDR3 is TGCAGTGCTAGAGGTACAACTCTCTATGGCTACACCTTC.

The genes are TRBV25-1 and TRBJ2-5, with TRBD1 matching 7 bases. The CDR3 length is 13 residues. Germline V gene lookup returns CDR1 MGHDK and CDR2 SYGVNS. Trimming took 6 bases from V and 5 from J; bases not matched to a gene: 6. CDR3 sequence (DNA): TGTGCCAGCAGCGAGACAGGGATCGAGACCCAGTACTTC. Translating it yields CASSETGIETQYF.

This clonotype was seen ten or more times. The V gene is TRBV29-1, the J gene TRBJ2-5; no clear D gene. The CDR3 is made up of 15 amino acids. Germline CDR1 is SQVTM and CDR2 is ANQGSEA. V was shortened by 0 bases and J by 1 base, with 12 bases between the two germline ends. The CDR3 DNA reads as TGCAGCGTTGAAGAAGGGATAGGCCGCCAAGAGACCCAGTACTTC. It specifies CSVEEGIGRQETQYF.

The gene calls are TRBV5-1 and TRBJ2-5; D possibly corresponds to TRBD2 (6 bases). V lost 0 bases and J lost 5, with 14 bases in between. The germline V gene has CDR1 SGHRS and CDR2 YFSETQ. The CDR3 consists of 15 residues. The CDR3 loop reads CASSLASGGAETQYF. As DNA, the CDR3 is TGCGCCAGCAGCTTGGCCTCAGGAGGGGCCGAGACCCAGTACTTC.

Points on this clonotype: A read error may explain this, as a much larger clone is one base away. The rearrangement joins TRBV24-1 to TRBJ2-3; no clear D. Gene TRBJ1-5 matches the end of the DNA better, so the J call may be wrong. The germline V gene has CDR1 KGHDR and CDR2 SFDVKD. The length of the CDR3 is 13 residues. The CDR3 bases are TGTGCCACCAGCCAGCCGGTCACAGATACGCAGCATTTT. Its translation is CATSQPVTDTQHF.

The chain links TRBV5-6 to TRBJ2-1; 13 positions agree with TRBD2. V lost 2 bases and J lost 6; bases outside the gene matches: 5. This CDR3 is built from 16 residues. In germline, CDR1 is SGHDT, CDR2 YYEEEE. The CDR3 DNA sequence: TGTGCCAGCAGCTTAGGACTAGCGGGAGTCCGCAATGAGCAGTTCTTC. This translates into CASSLGLAGVRNEQFF.

The table lists this clonotype with many counts. This chain connects TRBV11-2 to TRBJ2-1; TRBD2 matches 7 bases. Germline V gene data show CDR1 as SGHAT and CDR2 as FQNNGV. CDR3 length: 14 residues. Trimming took 8 bases from V and 4 from J; bases not matched to a gene: 8. The CDR3 coding sequence is TGTGCCAGCGCCTCGGCTAGCGGATACAATGAGCAGTTCTTC. Translation gives CASASASGYNEQFF. The complete variable domain, with remaining parts taken from reference TRBV11-2 and TRBJ2-1, reads EAGVAQSPRYKIIEKRQSVAFWCNPISGHATLYWYQQILGQGPKLLIQFQNNGVVDDSQLPKDRFSAERLKGVDSTLKIQPAKLEDSAVYLCASASASGYNEQFFGPGTRLTVL.

This rearrangement joins TRBV6-2 or TRBV6-3 to TRBJ2-7; D possibly matches TRBD1 or TRBD2 (5 bases each). The V gene's germline CDR1 is MNHEY and CDR2 SVGEGT. Trimming took off 5 bases at V and 3 bases at J, with 17 bases between the two ends. This CDR3 has 15 residues. CDR3 bases: TGTGCCAGCAGTGCGTCCCGGGACCTCGGCTACGAGCAGTACTTC. Translation gives CASSASRDLGYEQYF.

In its sample, this clonotype was seen many times. The V call is TRBV6-1, the J call TRBJ2-2; no reliable D call. Trimming shortened V by 6 bases and J by 5 bases, and 13 bases separated the two germline ends. CDR3 length equals 14 residues. In germline, CDR1 is MNHNS, CDR2 SASEGT. DNA for the CDR3: TGTGCCAGCAGACTCCCCGGACCAACCGGGGAGCTGTTTTTT. Amino acids: CASRLPGPTGELFF.